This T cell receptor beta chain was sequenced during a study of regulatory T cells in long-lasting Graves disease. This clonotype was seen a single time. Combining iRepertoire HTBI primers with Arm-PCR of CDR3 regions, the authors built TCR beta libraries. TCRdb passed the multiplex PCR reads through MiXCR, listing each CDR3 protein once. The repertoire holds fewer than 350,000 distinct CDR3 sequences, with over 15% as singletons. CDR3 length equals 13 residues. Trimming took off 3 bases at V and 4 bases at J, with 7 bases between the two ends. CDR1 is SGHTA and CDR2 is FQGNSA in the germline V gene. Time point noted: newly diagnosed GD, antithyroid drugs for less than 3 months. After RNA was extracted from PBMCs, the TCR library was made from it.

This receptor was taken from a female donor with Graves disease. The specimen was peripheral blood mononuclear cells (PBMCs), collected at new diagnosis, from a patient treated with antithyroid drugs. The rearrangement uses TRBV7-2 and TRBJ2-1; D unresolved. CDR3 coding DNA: TGTGCCAGCAGCTTTCACAGTTACAATGAGCAGTTCTTC. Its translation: CASSFHSYNEQFF.